Included here is one T cell receptor (beta chain) sequence, with context. Antigen unknown. CDR1 is SGHRS, CDR2 YFSETQ, per germline. The CDR3 is made up of 14 amino acids. Reprocessing the 5' RACE reads, TCRdb reports a single entry for every CDR3 protein and omits DNA. This sample's clone table lists approximately 420,000 distinct CDR3 sequences. The sample belongs to a study of T cells expressing NK-cell markers. Across the study: The eight sequenced donors comprised seven who were HCMV-seropositive and one who was seronegative. Study-level findings and limits: Among several donors, these clonotypes also ranked first in the CD3+CD56-NKG2C+ fraction. A handful of donors had dominant NKG2C+ clonotypes that comprised roughly 1.0-7.0% of their CD8+ T cells.

The TCR comes from a woman aged 50 to 65 in good health. Sequencing input: blood T cells: a sorted CD56 or NKG2C T cell subset, CD4+ or CD8+ T cells, or bulk PBMC T cells (not recorded which). The rearrangement uses TRBV5-1 and TRBJ1-2; TCRdb reports TRBD1, a call that lacks DNA to check it against. This chain's CDR3 is CASSLESPADGYTF.